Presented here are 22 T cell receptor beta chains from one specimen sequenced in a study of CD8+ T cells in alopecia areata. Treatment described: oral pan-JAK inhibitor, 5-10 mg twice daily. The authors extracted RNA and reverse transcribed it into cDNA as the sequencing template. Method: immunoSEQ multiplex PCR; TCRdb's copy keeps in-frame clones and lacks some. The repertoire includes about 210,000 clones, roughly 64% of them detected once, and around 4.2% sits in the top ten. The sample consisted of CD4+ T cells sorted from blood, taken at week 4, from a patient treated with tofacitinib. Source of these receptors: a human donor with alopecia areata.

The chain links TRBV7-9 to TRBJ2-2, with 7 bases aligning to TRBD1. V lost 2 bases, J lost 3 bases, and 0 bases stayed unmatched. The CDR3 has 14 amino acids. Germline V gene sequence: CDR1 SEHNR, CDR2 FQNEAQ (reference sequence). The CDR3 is CASSLTGDTGELFF. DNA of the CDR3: TGTGCCAGCAGCTTAACAGGGGACACCGGGGAGCTGTTTTTT.

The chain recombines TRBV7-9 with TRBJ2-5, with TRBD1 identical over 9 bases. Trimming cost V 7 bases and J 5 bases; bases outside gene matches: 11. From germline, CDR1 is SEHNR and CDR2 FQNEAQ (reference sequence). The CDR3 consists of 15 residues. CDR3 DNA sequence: TGTGCCAGCACCCGAGGGGGACAGGGACAGGAGACCCAGTACTTC. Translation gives CASTRGGQGQETQYF.

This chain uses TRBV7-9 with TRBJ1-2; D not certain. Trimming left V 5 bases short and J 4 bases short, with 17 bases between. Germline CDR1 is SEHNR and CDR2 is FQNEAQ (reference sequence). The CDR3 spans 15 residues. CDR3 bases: TGTGCCAGCAGCCCCATGGGCACCTCAGGCTATGGCTACACCTTC. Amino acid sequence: CASSPMGTSGYGYTF.

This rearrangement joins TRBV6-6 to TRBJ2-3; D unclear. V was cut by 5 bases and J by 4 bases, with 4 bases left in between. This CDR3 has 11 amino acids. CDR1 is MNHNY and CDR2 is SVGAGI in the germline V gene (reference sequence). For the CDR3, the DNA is TGTGCCAGCAGTAATTCAGATACGCAGTATTTT. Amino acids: CASSNSDTQYF.

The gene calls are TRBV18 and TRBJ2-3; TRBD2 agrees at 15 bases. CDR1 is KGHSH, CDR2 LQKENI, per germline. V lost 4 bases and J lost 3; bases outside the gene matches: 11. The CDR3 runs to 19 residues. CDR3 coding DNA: TGTGCCAGCTCACGATCCGGACTAGCGGGGGGGCGTTGGACAGATACGCAGTATTTT. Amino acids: CASSRSGLAGGRWTDTQYF.

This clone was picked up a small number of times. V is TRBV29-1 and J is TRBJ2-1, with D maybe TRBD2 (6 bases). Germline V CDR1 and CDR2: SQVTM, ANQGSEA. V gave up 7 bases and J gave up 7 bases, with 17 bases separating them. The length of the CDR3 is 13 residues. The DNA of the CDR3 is TGCAGCGCTGGAGTCGGGAGAGGGAATGAGCAGTTCTTC. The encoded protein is CSAGVGRGNEQFF.

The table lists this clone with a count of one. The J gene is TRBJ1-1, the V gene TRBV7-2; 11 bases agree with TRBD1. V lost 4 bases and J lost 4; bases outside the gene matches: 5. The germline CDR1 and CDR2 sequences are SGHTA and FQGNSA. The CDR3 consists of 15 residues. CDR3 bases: TGTGCCAGCAGCTCCACCGGGACAGGGGGCACTGAAGCTTTCTTT. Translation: CASSSTGTGGTEAFF.

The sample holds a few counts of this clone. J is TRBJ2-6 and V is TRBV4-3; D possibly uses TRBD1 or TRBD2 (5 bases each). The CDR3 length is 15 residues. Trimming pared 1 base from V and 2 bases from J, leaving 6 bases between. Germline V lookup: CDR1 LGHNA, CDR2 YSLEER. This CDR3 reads CASSQGGAGANVLTF. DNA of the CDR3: TGCGCCAGCAGCCAAGGAGGGGCTGGGGCCAACGTCCTGACTTTC.

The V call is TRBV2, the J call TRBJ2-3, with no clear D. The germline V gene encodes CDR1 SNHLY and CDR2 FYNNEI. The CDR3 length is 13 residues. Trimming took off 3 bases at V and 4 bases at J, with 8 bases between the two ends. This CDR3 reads CASSDYGADTQYF. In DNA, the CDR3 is TGTGCCAGCAGTGATTATGGCGCAGATACGCAGTATTTT.

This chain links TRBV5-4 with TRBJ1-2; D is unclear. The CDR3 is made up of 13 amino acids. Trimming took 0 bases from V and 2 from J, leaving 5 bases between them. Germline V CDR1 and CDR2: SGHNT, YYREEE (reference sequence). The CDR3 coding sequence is TGTGCCAGCAGCTTGGGAGGAAACTATGGCTACACCTTC. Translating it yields CASSLGGNYGYTF.

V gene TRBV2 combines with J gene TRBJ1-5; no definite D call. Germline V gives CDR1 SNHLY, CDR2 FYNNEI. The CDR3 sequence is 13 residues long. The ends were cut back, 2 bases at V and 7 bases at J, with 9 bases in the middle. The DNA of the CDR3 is TGTGCCAGCAGTGAAAAGGCGCTCCAGCCCCAGCATTTT. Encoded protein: CASSEKALQPQHF.

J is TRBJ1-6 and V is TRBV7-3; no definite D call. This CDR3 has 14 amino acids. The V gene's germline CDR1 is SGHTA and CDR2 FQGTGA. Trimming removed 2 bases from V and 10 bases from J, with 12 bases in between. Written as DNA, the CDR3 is TGTGCCAGCAGCTTAGGTGGCCAGAGATCACCCCTCCACTTT. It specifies CASSLGGQRSPLHF.

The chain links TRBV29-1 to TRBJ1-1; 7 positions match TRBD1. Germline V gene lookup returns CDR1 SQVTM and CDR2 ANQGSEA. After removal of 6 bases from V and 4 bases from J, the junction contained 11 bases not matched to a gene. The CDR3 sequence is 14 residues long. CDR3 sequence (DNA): TGCAGCGTCTCACAGGGGAAGGTCGCCACTGAAGCTTTCTTT. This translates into CSVSQGKVATEAFF. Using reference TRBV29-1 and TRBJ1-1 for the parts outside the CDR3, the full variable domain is SAVISQKPSRDICQRGTSLTIQCQVDSQVTMMFWYRQQPGQSLTLIATANQGSEATYESGFVIDKFPISRPNLTFSTLTVSNMSPEDSSIYLCSVSQGKVATEAFFGQGTRLTVV.

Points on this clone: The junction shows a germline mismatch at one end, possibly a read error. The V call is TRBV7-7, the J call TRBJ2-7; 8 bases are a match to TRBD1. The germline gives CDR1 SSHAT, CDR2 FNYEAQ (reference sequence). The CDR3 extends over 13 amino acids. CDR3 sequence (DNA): TGTGCTAGCAGCTTCGACAGGGGTGGAGAGCAGTACTTC. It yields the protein CASSFDRGGEQYF.

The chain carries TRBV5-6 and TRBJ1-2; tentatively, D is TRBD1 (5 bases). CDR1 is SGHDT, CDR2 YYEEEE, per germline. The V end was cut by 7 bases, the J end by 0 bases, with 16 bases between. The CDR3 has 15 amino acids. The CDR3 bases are TGTGCCAGCTCACCTGGGGACCGGTCTAACTATGGCTACACCTTC. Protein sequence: CASSPGDRSNYGYTF.

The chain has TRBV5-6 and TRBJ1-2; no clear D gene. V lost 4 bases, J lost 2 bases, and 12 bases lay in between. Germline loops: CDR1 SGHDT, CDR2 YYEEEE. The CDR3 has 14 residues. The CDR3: CASSPGPGNYGYTF. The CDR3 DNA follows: TGTGCCAGCAGCCCCGGGCCAGGCAACTATGGCTACACCTTC. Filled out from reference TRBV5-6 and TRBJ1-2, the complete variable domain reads DAGVTQSPTHLIKTRGQQVTLRCSPKSGHDTVSWYQQALGQGPQFIFQYYEEEERQRGNFPDRFSGHQFPNYSSELNVNALLLGDSALYLCASSPGPGNYGYTFGSGTRLTVV.

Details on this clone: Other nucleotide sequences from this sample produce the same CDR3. The CDR3 coding sequence is TGTGCCAGCAGCATCGGACAGGGGTATGGCTACACCTTC. Amino acids: CASSIGQGYGYTF. The J gene is TRBJ1-2, the V gene TRBV7-2; 9 nucleotides match TRBD1. CDR1 and CDR2 from the germline V gene are SGHTA and FQGNSA. The CDR3 length is 13 residues. With V trimmed by 5 bases and J by 5 bases, 3 bases remained unmatched.

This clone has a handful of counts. The CDR3: CAWKPGQGGRYGYTF. The CDR3 DNA follows: TGTGCCTGGAAGCCCGGACAGGGGGGAAGATATGGCTACACCTTC. The rearrangement uses TRBV30 and TRBJ1-2, with TRBD1 identical over 10 bases. Germline V gene sequence: CDR1 GTSNPN, CDR2 SVGIG (reference sequence). With 4 bases clipped from V and 5 bases from J, the junction kept 10 bases outside the gene matches. The CDR3 runs to 15 residues.

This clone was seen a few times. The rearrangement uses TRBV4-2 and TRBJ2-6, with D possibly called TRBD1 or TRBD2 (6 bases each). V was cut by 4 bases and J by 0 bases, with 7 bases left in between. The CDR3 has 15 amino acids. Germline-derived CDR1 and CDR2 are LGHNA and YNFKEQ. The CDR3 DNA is TGTGCCAGCAGCCCGGGGGCCTCTGGGGCCAACGTCCTGACTTTC. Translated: CASSPGASGANVLTF.

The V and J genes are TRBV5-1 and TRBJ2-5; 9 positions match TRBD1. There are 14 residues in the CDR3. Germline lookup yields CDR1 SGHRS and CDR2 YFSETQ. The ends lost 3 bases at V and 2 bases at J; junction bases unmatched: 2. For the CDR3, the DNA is TGCGCCAGCAGCTACGGGACAGGGCAAGAGACCCAGTACTTC. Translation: CASSYGTGQETQYF. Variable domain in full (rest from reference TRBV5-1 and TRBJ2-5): KAGVTQTPRYLIKTRGQQVTLSCSPISGHRSVSWYQQTPGQGLQFLFEYFSETQRNKGNFPGRFSGRQFSNSRSEMNVSTLELGDSALYLCASSYGTGQETQYFGPGTRLLVL.

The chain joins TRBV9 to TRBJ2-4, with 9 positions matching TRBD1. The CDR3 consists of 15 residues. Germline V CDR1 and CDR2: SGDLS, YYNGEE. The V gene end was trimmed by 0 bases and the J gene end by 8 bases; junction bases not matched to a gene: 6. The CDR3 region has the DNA TGTGCCAGCAGCGTAGCCCCGGGACAGGGACACATTCAGTACTTC. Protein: CASSVAPGQGHIQYF.

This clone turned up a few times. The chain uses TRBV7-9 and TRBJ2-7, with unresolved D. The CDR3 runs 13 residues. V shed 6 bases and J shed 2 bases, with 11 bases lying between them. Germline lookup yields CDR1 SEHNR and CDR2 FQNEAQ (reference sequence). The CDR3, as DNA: TGTGCCAGCAGTTTGGATGCGGCCTACGAGCAGTACTTC. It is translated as CASSLDAAYEQYF.